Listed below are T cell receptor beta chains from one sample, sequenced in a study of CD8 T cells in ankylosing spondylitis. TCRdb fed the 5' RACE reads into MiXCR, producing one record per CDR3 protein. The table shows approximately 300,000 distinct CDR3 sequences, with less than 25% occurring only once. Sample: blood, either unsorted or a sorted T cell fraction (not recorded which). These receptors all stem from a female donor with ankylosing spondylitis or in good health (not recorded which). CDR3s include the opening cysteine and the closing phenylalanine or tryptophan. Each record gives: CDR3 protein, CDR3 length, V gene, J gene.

CDR3 protein: CSAKLLDLLADTQYF
CDR3 length: 15
V gene: TRBV20-1
J gene: TRBJ2-3

CDR3 protein: CASSIIHGTYEYNEQFF
CDR3 length: 17
V gene: TRBV6-2/TRBV6-3
J gene: TRBJ2-1

CDR3 protein: CSAQPGQGFSYEQYF
CDR3 length: 15
V gene: TRBV20-1
J gene: TRBJ2-7

CDR3 protein: CSARRDTGTGIFYEQYF
CDR3 length: 17
V gene: TRBV20-1
J gene: TRBJ2-7

CDR3 protein: CSVSHPSMNTEAFF
CDR3 length: 14
V gene: TRBV29-1
J gene: TRBJ1-1

CDR3 protein: CSVGEVHEQYF
CDR3 length: 11
V gene: TRBV29-1
J gene: TRBJ2-7

CDR3 protein: CASSADRGPHNEQFF
CDR3 length: 15
V gene: TRBV2
J gene: TRBJ2-1

CDR3 protein: CASRGTSGRGNEQFF
CDR3 length: 15
V gene: TRBV25-1
J gene: TRBJ2-1

CDR3 protein: CSAGPIDTQYF
CDR3 length: 11
V gene: TRBV20-1
J gene: TRBJ2-3

CDR3 protein: CASRHDRGENEQFF
CDR3 length: 14
V gene: TRBV7-9
J gene: TRBJ2-1

CDR3 protein: CASSPLRTNTGELFF
CDR3 length: 15
V gene: TRBV12-3/TRBV12-4
J gene: TRBJ2-2

CDR3 protein: CSAWTGAGNNEQFF
CDR3 length: 14
V gene: TRBV20-1
J gene: TRBJ2-1

CDR3 protein: CASGAPLRTGGEQYF
CDR3 length: 15
V gene: TRBV6-6
J gene: TRBJ2-7

CDR3 protein: CASSFRLAGDSEQYF
CDR3 length: 15
V gene: TRBV12-3/TRBV12-4
J gene: TRBJ2-7

CDR3 protein: CAWSLDRGVAEAFF
CDR3 length: 14
V gene: TRBV30
J gene: TRBJ1-1

CDR3 protein: CASSVGAENIQYF
CDR3 length: 13
V gene: TRBV9
J gene: TRBJ2-4

CDR3 protein: CASKGGISYNEQFF
CDR3 length: 14
V gene: TRBV2
J gene: TRBJ2-1